This T cell receptor (beta chain) was obtained from a study of T cell changes during pregnancy in multiple sclerosis. Only in-frame clones appear in the TCRdb table, and some are missing; sequencing was by immunoSEQ multiplex PCR. This table holds about 100,000 clones, approximately 90% found once. V lost 5 bases, J lost 0 bases, and 15 bases lay in between. Germline CDR1 reads SGHAT; CDR2 reads FQNNGV. The CDR3 runs to 16 residues. The sequence derives from a female donor with multiple sclerosis, enrolled in a pregnancy study. Sample: peripheral blood, taken in the second trimester of pregnancy. The rearrangement links TRBV11-2 to TRBJ2-3; a weak D match, TRBD1 (6 bases). In DNA, the CDR3 is TGTGCCAGCAGCGAAGGACAGCCTCATAGCACAGATACGCAGTATTTT. This translates into CASSEGQPHSTDTQYF.